This TCR beta chain emerged from a study of early T cells in non-severe SARS-CoV-2 infection. This clonotype was recorded at least ten times. Its antigen is unidentified. Findings and caveats of the study: Private and CD4 specificities were missed by VDJdb matching, skewed to anti-spike CD8.

TCRdb independently ran MiXCR on the 5' RACE reads; one entry per CDR3 protein. The table includes about 76,000 distinct CDR3 sequences, about 12% detected once. This TCR was recovered from an adult who was a healthcare worker with PCR-confirmed SARS-CoV-2 infection or an uninfected control (not recorded which). Sequences were obtained from whole blood.

Here the CDR3 DNA reads TGCGCCAGCAGCCCTACTGGGGGTAGCTATGGCTACACCTTC. It yields the protein CASSPTGGSYGYTF. The chain combines TRBV5-1 with TRBJ1-2; D may be TRBD1 (5 bases). CDR1 SGHRS and CDR2 YFSETQ come from the germline V gene. The CDR3 totals 14 residues. Between the trimmed V and J ends, which lost 4 bases and 4 bases, there was a span of 14 bases.